The present entry profiles one TCR beta chain with its context. The assay was immunoSEQ multiplex PCR, and TCRdb's table has in-frame clones only and misses some. Of approximately 140,000 clones in the sample, 80% to 95% were seen once. The data are from a study of control samples from healthy donors and cancer patients. From germline, CDR1 is SQVTM and CDR2 ANQGSEA. The CDR3 runs to 10 residues. V was clipped by 5 bases and J by 1 base, with 2 bases between them. Material: blood. The rearrangement joins TRBV29-1 to TRBJ1-1; D gene uncertain. This clonotype originated in a man in his thirties or forties in good health. The CDR3 region is CSVSNTEAFF. In DNA, the CDR3 is TGCAGCGTTTCGAACACTGAAGCTTTCTTT.